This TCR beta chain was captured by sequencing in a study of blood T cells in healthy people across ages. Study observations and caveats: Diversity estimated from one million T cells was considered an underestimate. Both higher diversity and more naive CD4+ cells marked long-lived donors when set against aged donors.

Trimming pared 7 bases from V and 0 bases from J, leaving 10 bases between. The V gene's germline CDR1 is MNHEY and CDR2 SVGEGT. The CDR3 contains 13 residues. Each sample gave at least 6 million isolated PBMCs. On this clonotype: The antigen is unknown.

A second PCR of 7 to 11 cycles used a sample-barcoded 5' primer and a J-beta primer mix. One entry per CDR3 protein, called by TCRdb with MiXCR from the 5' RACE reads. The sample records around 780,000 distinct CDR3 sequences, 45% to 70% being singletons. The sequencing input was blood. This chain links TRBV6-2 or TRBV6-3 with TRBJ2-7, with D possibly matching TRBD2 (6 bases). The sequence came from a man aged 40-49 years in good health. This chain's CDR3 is CASIWGLSYEQYF. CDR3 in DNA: TGTGCCAGCATTTGGGGACTCTCCTACGAGCAGTACTTC.